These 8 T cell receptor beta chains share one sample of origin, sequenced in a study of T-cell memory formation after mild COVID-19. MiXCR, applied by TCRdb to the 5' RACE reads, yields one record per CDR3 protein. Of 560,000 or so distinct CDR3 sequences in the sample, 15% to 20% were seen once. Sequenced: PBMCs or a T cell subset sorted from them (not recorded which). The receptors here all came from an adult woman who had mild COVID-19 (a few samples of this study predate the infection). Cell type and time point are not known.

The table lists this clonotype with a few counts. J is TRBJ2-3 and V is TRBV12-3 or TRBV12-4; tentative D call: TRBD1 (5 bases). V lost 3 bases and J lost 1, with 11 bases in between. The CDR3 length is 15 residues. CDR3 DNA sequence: TGTGCCAGCAGTTTGTGGGTAGGGGGCACAGATACGCAGTATTTT. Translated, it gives CASSLWVGGTDTQYF.

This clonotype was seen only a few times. CDR3 residues: CASSANLFREGYTF. For the CDR3, the DNA is TGTGCCAGCAGTGCCAATCTCTTCAGGGAGGGCTACACCTTC. V gene TRBV25-1 combines with J gene TRBJ1-2, with D possibly being TRBD1 (5 bases). CDR3 length: 14 residues. V was trimmed by 4 bases and J by 8 bases, leaving 17 bases between them. Germline V CDR1 and CDR2: MGHDK, SYGVNS.

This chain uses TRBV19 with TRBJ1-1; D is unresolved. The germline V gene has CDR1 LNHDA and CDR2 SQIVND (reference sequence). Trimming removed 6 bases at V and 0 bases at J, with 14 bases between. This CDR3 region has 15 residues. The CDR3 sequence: CASSGRAGMNTEAFF. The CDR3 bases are TGTGCCAGTAGCGGCAGAGCCGGGATGAACACTGAAGCTTTCTTT.

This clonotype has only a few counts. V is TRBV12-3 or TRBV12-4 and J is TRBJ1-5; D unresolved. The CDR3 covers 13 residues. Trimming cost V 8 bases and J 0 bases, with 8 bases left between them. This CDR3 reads CASQVYSNQPQHF. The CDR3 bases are TGTGCCAGCCAGGTTTATAGCAATCAGCCCCAGCATTTT.

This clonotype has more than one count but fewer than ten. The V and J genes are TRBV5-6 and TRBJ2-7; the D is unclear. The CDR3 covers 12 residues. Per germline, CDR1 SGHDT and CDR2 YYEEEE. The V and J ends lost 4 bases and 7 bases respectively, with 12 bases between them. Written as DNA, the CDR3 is TGTGCCAGCAGCGCTAACCCGAGGGAGCAGTACTTC. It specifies CASSANPREQYF.

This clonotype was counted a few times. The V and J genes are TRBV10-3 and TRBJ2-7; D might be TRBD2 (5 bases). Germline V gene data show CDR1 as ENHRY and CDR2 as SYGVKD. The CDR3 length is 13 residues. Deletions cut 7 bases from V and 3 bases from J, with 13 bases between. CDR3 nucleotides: TGTGCCATCACCCCGAGGGAAGACTACGAGCAGTACTTC. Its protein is CAITPREDYEQYF.

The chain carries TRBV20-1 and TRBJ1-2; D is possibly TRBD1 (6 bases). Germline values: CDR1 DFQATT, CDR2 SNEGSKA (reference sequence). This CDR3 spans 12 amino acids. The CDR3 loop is CSGKNNRAGYTF. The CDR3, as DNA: TGCAGCGGGAAGAATAACAGGGCTGGCTACACCTTC.

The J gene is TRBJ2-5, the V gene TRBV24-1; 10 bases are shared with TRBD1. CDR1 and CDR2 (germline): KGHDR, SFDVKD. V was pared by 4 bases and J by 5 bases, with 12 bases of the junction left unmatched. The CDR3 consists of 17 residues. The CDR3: CATSDPGTGVFVETQYF. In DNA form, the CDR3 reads TGTGCCACCAGTGACCCCGGGACAGGGGTATTTGTCGAGACCCAGTACTTC.